This T cell receptor beta chain was retrieved from a study of T cells in women clearing cervical HPV infection. Overall study results and limits: CIN3+ cases had significantly higher TCR richness than controls; evenness did not differ.

Measured with immunoSEQ multiplex PCR; TCRdb has only the in-frame clones, and not every one. This table lists roughly 30,000 clones. Germline V gene sequence: CDR1 LNHDA, CDR2 SQIVND (reference sequence). The CDR3 is 15 amino acids. Remarks on this clone: Its matching antigen is unknown. The read gets to within 3 residues of the CDR3 end, and the germline J gene fills in the rest.

The chain uses TRBV19 and TRBJ1-1, with D possibly TRBD1 on 5 matching bases. The source of this sequence is a woman between 18 and 69 years old with a cervical HPV16 infection that either progressed to CIN3+ or cleared (not recorded which). The sequenced sample consisted of blood buffy coat. The CDR3 protein is CASSILAGGQETAFF. Partial CDR3 DNA: TGTGCCAGTAGTATATTAGCGGGAGGACAAGAGACC.